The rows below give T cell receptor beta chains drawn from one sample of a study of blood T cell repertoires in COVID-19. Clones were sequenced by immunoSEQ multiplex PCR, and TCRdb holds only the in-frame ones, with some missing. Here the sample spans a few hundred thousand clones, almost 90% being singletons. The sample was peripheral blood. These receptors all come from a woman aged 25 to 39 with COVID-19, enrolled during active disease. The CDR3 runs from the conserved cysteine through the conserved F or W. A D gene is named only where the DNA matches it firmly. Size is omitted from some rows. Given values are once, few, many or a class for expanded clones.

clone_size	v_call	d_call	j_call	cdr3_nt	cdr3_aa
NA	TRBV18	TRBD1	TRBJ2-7	TGTGCCAGCTCACCAGGCTCACAGGGGGCTACCTACGAGCAGTACTTC	CASSPGSQGATYEQYF
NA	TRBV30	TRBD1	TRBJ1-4	TGTGCCTGGGGGACAGGGAATCAGGCTAATGAAAAACTGTTTTTT	CAWGTGNQANEKLFF
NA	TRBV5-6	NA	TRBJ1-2	TGTGCCAGCAGCTTGTATCCAGCTAACTATGGCTACACCTTC	CASSLYPANYGYTF
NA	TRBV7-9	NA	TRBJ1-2	TGTGCCAGCAGCTTAGCCTCAGGCTTAGATGGCTACACCTTC	CASSLASGLDGYTF
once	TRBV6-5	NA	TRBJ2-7	TGTGCCAGCAGTTACTCGTTCCAGTACGAGCAGTACTTC	CASSYSFQYEQYF
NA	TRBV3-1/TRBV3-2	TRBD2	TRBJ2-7	TGTGCCAGCAGCCTCAGAGCGGGAGGGCCGGGCGAGCAGTACTTC	CASSLRAGGPGEQYF
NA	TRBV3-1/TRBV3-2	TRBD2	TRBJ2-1	TGTGCCAGCAGCCTAGATTTATCGACTAGCGTGGAGTTCTTC	CASSLDLSTSVEFF
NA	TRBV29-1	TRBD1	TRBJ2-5	TGCAGCGCAACAGGGGGCGCGGGCCGAGAGACCCAGTACTTC	CSATGGAGRETQYF
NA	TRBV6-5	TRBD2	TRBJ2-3	TGTGCCAGCAGCCCCGGGAGGGCCCAAGATACGCAGTATTTT	CASSPGRAQDTQYF
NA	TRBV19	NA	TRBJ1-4	TGTGCCAGTAGTCCCCTTCCGGGGGGAACACTGTTTTTT	CASSPLPGGTLFF
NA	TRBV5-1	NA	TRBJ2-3	TGCGCCAGCACCCCCCTGTTGGGCAGCACAGATACGCAGTATTTT	CASTPLLGSTDTQYF
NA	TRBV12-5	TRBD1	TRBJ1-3	TGTGCTAGTGGCTTTCGTACAGGGGGCTCTGGAAACACCATATATTTT	CASGFRTGGSGNTIYF
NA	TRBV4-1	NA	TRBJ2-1	TGCGCCAGCAGCCACCCCCCCGGAGGGACCCTAGGAGGCAATGAGCAGTTCTTC	CASSHPPGGTLGGNEQFF
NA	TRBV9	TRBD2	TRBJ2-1	TGTGCCAGCAGCGTCCAAGTAGCGGGTAACAATGAGCAGTTCTTC	CASSVQVAGNNEQFF
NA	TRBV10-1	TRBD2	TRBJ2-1	TGCGCCAGCAGTGAGTCGACGAGGGTAGCGGGTCGGAATGAGCAGTTCTTC	CASSESTRVAGRNEQFF
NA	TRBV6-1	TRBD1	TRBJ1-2	TGTGCCAGCAGTGAAGCGGGACAGGGCTATGGCTACACCTTC	CASSEAGQGYGYTF
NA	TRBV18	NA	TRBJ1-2	TGTGCCAGCTCATCGACAGCTCTACCTAACCAACCTAACTATGGCTACACCTTC	CASSSTALPNQPNYGYTF
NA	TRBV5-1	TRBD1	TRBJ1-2	TGCGCCAGCAGCCCGGGCGGGACAGGGGACGGCTACACCTTC	CASSPGGTGDGYTF
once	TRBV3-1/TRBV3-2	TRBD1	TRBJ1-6	TGTGCCAGCAGCCCGCCGGGACAGGGTAATTCACCCCTCCACTTT	CASSPPGQGNSPLHF
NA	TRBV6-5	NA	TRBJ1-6	TGTGCCAGCAGTTACTCTTGGACTCTGAATAATTCACCCCTCCACTTT	CASSYSWTLNNSPLHF
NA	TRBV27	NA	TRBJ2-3	TGTGCCAGCAGTTTAAACAGGCCTAGCACAGATACGCAGTATTTT	CASSLNRPSTDTQYF
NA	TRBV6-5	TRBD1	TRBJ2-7	TGTGCCAGCAGTTCCCCGGGACAGGGTTACGAGCAGTACTTC	CASSSPGQGYEQYF
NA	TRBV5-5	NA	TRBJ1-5	TGTGCCAGCAGCACAGGGAATCAGCCCCAGCATTTT	CASSTGNQPQHF
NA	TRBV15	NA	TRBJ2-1	TGTGCCACCAGCAGAGATAGCGGCTCCTACAATGAGCAGTTCTTC	CATSRDSGSYNEQFF
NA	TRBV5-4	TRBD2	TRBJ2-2	TGTGCCAGCAGCCCACAACTACTAGCGGGAGAAGTGGTCGGGGAGCTGTTTTTT	CASSPQLLAGEVVGELFF
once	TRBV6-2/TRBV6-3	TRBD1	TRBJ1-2	TGTGCCAGCAGTTACTCGATTACAGGGGATCCCTATGGCTACACCTTC	CASSYSITGDPYGYTF
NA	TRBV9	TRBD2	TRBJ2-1	TGTGCCAGCAGCGTCCGGACTAGCGGGAGCTACAATGAGCAGTTCTTC	CASSVRTSGSYNEQFF
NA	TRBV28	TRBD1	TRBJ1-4	TGTGTTACCGGGACAGGAAATGAAAAACTGTTTTTT	CVTGTGNEKLFF
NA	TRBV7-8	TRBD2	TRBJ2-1	TGTGCCAGCAGCTTAAGGGCGGGAGGGGCCAATGAGCAGTTCTTC	CASSLRAGGANEQFF
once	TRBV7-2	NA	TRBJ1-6	TGTGCCAGCAGCTCGGGCGCGGGTGTTTATAATTCACCCCTCCACTTT	CASSSGAGVYNSPLHF
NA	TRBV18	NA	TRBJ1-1	TGTGCCAGCTCACCACTGGATGGAGGGCGGGCTGAAGCTTTCTTT	CASSPLDGGRAEAFF
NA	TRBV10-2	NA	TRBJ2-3	TGCGCCAGCAGTGAGGTCGGGGGTAACACAGATACGCAGTATTTT	CASSEVGGNTDTQYF
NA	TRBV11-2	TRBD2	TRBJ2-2	TGTGCCAGCAGCTTGGGGACTAGCGGACTCACCGGGGAGCTGTTTTTT	CASSLGTSGLTGELFF
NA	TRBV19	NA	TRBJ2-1	TGTGCCAGTAGTAAGGTAGAGGGACTCAATGAGCAGTTCTTC	CASSKVEGLNEQFF
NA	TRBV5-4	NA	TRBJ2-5	TGTGCCAGCAGCTTGAGGACTGCTGCTGACGAGTCCCAGTACTTC	CASSLRTAADESQYF
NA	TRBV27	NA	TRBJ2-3	TGTGCCAGCAGTTTAAACAGGCCCACAGATACGCAGTATTTT	CASSLNRPTDTQYF
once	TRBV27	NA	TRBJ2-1	TGTGCCAGCAGTTTAGCGATGCGGGATGATTACAATGAGCAGTTCTTC	CASSLAMRDDYNEQFF
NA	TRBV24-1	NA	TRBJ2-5	TGTGCCACCAGTGATTTGGCGAGGGAGACCCAGTACTTC	CATSDLARETQYF
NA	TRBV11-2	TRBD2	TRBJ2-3	TGTGCCAGCAGCCAAGGACTAGCGGACACAGATACGCAGTATTTT	CASSQGLADTDTQYF
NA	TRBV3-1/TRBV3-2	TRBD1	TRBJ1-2	TGTGCCAGCAGCTCGATTAACAGGGGCTTCTATGGCTACACCTTC	CASSSINRGFYGYTF
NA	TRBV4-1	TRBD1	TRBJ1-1	TGCGCCAGCAGCCAAGTCCTGGGACAGGGGCAAGCTTTCTTT	CASSQVLGQGQAFF
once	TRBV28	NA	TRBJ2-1	TGTGCCAGCAGACCTTACCGGGATGAGCAGTTCTTC	CASRPYRDEQFF
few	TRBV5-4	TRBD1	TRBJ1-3	TGTGCCAGCAGCTTGGGGTCAGGGGGCATCGGAAACACCATATATTTT	CASSLGSGGIGNTIYF
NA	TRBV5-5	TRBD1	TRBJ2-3	TGTGCCAGCAGCCCCCTAGGACAGGGAAGAGAAGATACGCAGTATTTT	CASSPLGQGREDTQYF
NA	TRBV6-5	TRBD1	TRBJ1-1	TGTGCCAGCAGCCTGACAGGGGGCCACACTGAAGCTTTCTTT	CASSLTGGHTEAFF
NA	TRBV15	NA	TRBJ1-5	TGTGCCACCAGCAGAGATCTCAGGGGCGTCGCTCAGCCCCAGCATTTT	CATSRDLRGVAQPQHF